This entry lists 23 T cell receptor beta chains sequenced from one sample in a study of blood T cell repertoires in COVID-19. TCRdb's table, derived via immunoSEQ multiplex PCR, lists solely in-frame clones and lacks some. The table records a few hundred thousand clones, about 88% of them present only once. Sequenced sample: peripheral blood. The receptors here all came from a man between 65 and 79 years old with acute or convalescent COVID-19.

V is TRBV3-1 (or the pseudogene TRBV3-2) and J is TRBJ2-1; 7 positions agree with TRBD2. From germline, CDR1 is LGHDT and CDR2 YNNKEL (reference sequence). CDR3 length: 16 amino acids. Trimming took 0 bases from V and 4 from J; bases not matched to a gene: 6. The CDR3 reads CASSQDLQRDYNEQFF. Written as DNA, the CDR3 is TGTGCCAGCAGCCAAGATTTGCAGCGGGATTACAATGAGCAGTTCTTC.

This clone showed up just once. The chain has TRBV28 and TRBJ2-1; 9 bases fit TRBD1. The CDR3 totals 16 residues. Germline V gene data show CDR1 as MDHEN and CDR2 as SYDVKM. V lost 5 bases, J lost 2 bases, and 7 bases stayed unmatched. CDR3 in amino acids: CASSPSDRGPYNEQFF. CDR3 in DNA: TGTGCCAGCAGTCCGTCGGACAGGGGACCCTACAATGAGCAGTTCTTC.

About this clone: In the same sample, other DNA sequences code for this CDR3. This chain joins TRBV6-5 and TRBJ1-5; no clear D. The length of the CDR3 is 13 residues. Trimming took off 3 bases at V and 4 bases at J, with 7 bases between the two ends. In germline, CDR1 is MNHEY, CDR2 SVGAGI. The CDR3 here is CASSYRQNQPQHF. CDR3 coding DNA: TGTGCCAGCAGTTATCGACAAAATCAGCCCCAGCATTTT.

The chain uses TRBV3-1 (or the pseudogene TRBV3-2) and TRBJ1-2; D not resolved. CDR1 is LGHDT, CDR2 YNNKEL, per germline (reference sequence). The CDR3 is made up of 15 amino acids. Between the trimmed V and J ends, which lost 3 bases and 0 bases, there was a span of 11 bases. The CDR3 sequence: CASSQNGGANYGYTF. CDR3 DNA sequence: TGTGCCAGCAGCCAGAACGGCGGAGCTAACTATGGCTACACCTTC.

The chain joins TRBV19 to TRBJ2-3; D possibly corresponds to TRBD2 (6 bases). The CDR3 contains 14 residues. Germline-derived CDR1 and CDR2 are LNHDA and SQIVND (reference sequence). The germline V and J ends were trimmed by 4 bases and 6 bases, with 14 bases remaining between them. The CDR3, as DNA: TGTGCCAGTAGTACCTCAGGGACTCGGGATACGCAGTATTTT. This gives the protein CASSTSGTRDTQYF.

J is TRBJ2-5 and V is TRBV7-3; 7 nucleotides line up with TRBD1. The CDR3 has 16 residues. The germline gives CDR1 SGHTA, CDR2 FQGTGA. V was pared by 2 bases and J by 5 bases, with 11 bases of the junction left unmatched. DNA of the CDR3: TGTGCCAGCAGCTTACCGGGGTTAGGGGGCTCGGAGACCCAGTACTTC. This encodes CASSLPGLGGSETQYF.

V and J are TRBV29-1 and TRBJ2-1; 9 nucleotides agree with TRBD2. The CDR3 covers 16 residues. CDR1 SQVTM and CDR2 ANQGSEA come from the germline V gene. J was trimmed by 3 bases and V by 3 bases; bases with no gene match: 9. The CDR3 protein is CSVEDHSGRFYNEQFF. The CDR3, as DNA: TGCAGCGTTGAGGACCACAGCGGGAGGTTCTACAATGAGCAGTTCTTC.

Here the CDR3 reads CSVAPGNYGYTF. For the CDR3, the DNA is TGCAGCGTTGCCCCAGGGAACTATGGCTACACCTTC. V is TRBV29-1 and J is TRBJ1-2; D perhaps matches TRBD1 (5 bases). This CDR3 contains 12 residues. V was shortened by 4 bases and J by 2 bases, with 8 bases between the two germline ends. The germline CDR1 and CDR2 sequences are SQVTM and ANQGSEA.

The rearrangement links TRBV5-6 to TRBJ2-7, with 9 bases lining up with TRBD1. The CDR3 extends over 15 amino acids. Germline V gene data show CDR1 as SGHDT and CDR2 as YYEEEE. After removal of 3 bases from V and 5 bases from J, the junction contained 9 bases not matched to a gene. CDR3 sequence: CASSYSGTGRNEQYF. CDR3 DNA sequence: TGTGCCAGCAGCTACTCCGGGACAGGGCGCAACGAGCAGTACTTC.

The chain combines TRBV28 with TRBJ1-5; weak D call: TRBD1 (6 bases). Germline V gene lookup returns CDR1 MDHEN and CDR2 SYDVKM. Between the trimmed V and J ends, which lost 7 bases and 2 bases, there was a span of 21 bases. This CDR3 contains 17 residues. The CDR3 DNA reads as TGTGCCAGCACACACTCAGGGGCAATAATCGGCAATCAGCCCCAGCATTTT. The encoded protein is CASTHSGAIIGNQPQHF. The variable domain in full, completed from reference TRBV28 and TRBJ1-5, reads DVKVTQSSRYLVKRTGEKVFLECVQDMDHENMFWYRQDPGLGLRLIYFSYDVKMKEKGDIPEGYSVSREKKERFSLILESASTNQTSMYLCASTHSGAIIGNQPQHFGDGTRLSIL.

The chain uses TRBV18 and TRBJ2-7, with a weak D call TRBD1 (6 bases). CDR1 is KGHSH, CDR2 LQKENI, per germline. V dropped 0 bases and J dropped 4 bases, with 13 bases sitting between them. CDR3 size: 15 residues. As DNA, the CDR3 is TGTGCCAGCTCACCACCGGGGGCAGGGTGGTACGAGCAGTACTTC. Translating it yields CASSPPGAGWYEQYF.

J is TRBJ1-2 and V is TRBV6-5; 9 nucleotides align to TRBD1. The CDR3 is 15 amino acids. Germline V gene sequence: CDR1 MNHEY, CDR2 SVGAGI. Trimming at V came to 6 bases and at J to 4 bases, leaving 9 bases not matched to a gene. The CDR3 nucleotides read TGTGCCAGCAGGCCTACCGGGACAGGGCTCTATGGCTACACCTTC. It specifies CASRPTGTGLYGYTF.

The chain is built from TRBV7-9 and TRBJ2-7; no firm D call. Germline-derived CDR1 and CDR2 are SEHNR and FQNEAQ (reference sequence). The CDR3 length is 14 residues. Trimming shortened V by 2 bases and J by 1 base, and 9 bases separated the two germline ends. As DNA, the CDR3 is TGTGCCAGCAGCTTAAGCGTAAGTTCCTACGAGCAGTACTTC. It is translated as CASSLSVSSYEQYF.

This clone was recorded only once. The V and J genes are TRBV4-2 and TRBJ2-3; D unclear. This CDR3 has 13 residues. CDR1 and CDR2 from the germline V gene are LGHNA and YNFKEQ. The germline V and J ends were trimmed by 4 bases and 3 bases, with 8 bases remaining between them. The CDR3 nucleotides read TGTGCCAGCAGCCCTTTAGTAACAGATACGCAGTATTTT. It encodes CASSPLVTDTQYF.

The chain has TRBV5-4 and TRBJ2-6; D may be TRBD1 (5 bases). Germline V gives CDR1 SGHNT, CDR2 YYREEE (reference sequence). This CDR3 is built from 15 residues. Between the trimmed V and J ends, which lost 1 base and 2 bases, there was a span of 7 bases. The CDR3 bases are TGTGCCAGCAGCTTGTTAGGGGCTGGGGCCAACGTCCTGACTTTC. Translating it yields CASSLLGAGANVLTF.

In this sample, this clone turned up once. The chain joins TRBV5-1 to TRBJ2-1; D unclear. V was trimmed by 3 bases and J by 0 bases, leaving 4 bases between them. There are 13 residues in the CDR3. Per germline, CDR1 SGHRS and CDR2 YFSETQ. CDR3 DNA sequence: TGCGCCAGCAGCTATTACTCCTACAATGAGCAGTTCTTC. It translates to CASSYYSYNEQFF.

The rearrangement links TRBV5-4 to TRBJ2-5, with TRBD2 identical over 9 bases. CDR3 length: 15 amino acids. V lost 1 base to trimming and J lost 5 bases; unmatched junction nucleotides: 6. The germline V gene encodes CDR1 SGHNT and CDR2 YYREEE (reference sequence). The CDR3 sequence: CASSLSLAGRETQYF. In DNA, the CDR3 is TGTGCCAGCAGCTTGAGTCTAGCGGGACGTGAGACCCAGTACTTC.

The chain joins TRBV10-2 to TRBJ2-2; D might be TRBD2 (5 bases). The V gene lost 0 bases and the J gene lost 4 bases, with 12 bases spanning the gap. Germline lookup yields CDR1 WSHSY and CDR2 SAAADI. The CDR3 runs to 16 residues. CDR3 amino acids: CASSESYGMATGELFF. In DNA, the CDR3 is TGCGCCAGCAGTGAGTCGTACGGGATGGCCACCGGGGAGCTGTTTTTT.

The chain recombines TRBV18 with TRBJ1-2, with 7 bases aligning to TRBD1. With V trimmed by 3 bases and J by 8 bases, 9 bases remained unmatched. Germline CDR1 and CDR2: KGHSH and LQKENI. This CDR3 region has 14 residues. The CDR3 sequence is CASSPPTGARGYTF. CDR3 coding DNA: TGTGCCAGCTCACCTCCAACAGGGGCACGAGGCTACACCTTC. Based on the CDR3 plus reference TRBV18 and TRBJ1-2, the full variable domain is NAGVMQNPRHLVRRRGQEARLRCSPMKGHSHVYWYRQLPEEGLKFMVYLQKENIIDESGMPKERFSAEFPKEGPSILRIQQVVRGDSAAYFCASSPPTGARGYTFGSGTRLTVV.

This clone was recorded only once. The CDR3 DNA is TGTGCCAGCAGCGCCGGGACAGGCTCTGGAAACACCATATATTTT. Translation gives CASSAGTGSGNTIYF. V and J are TRBV14 and TRBJ1-3; 8 positions match TRBD1. V trimming: 5 bases; J trimming: 0 bases; junction bases outside the gene matches: 3. This CDR3 comprises 15 residues. Looked up from germline, CDR1 is SGHDN and CDR2 is FVKESK. Full variable domain (remainder filled in from reference TRBV14 and TRBJ1-3): EAGVTQFPSHSVIEKGQTVTLRCDPISGHDNLYWYRRVMGKEIKFLLHFVKESKQDESGMPNNRFLAERTGGTYSTLKVQPAELEDSGVYFCASSAGTGSGNTIYFGEGSWLTVV.

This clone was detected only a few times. The CDR3 sequence: CASNKAVSRSYEQYF. The CDR3 coding sequence is TGCGCCAGCAACAAGGCCGTCTCTAGGAGCTACGAGCAGTACTTC. This chain joins TRBV5-1 and TRBJ2-7; no reliable D call. Germline CDR1 reads SGHRS; CDR2 reads YFSETQ. V was shortened by 6 bases and J by 3 bases, with 19 bases between the two germline ends. The CDR3 loop spans 15 amino acids.

In DNA form, the CDR3 reads TGTGCCAGCAGTAAAAACCAGGGGGCCGGCGGAGAGACCCAGTACTTC. This sequence encodes CASSKNQGAGGETQYF. The V and J genes are TRBV27 and TRBJ2-5; 8 bases fit TRBD1. The CDR3 runs 16 residues. Germline V gives CDR1 MNHEY, CDR2 SMNVEV (reference sequence). Losses at the gene ends were 5 bases for V and 4 bases for J; bases not matched to a gene: 12.

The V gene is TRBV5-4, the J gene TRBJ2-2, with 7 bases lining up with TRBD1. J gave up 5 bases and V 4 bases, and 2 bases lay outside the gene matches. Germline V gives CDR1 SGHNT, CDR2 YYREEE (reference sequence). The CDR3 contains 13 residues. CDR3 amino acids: CASSVQGTGELFF. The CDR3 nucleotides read TGTGCCAGCAGCGTACAGGGGACCGGGGAGCTGTTTTTT.